One sample yielded the 27 T cell receptor beta chains listed below, sequenced in a study of post-analysis software for immune sequencing data. Researchers reported that TCR beta cDNA libraries carried unique molecular identifiers. TCRdb re-derived calls from the PCR reads in MiXCR, one entry per CDR3 protein. Among hundreds of thousands of distinct CDR3 sequences, approximately 53% were seen once, and the ten largest hold roughly 4.4%. These receptors' antigens are unknown. General study results and limits: There were several TRBV segments more frequent in patients than controls, and TRBV5-6, TRBV5-1 and TRBV20-1 were among them.

The sample was blood. The receptors were gathered from a girl between 5 and 17 years old with multiple sclerosis.

V is TRBV20-1 and J is TRBJ2-5; D is ambiguous. CDR3 length: 13 amino acids. Per germline, CDR1 DFQATT and CDR2 SNEGSKA (reference sequence). The V end was cut by 1 base, the J end by 4 bases, with 10 bases between. The CDR3 spells CSARGLVGETQYF. The CDR3 DNA reads as TGCAGTGCTAGAGGCTTGGTGGGAGAGACCCAGTACTTC.

The chain uses TRBV5-1 and TRBJ2-5, with D possibly matching TRBD2 (5 bases). This CDR3 spans 15 amino acids. The ends were cut back, 5 bases at V and 11 bases at J, with 25 bases in the middle. Germline V gives CDR1 SGHRS, CDR2 YFSETQ. The CDR3 region is CASSFAQLGNNEQYF. CDR3 DNA sequence: TGCGCCAGCAGTTTTGCTCAGCTCGGGAACAATGAGCAGTACTTC.

The table lists this clonotype with a few counts. The rearrangement uses TRBV7-9 and TRBJ2-7, with 7 bases that match TRBD2. The CDR3 loop spans 16 amino acids. Germline V gene lookup returns CDR1 SEHNR and CDR2 FQNEAQ (reference sequence). The V segment lost 5 bases and the J segment 1 base; nucleotides outside the gene matches: 11. Here the CDR3 reads CASSARASGQSYEQYF. The CDR3 DNA reads TGTGCCAGCAGCGCCCGCGCTAGCGGTCAGTCCTACGAGCAGTACTTC. Based on the CDR3 plus reference TRBV7-9 and TRBJ2-7, the full variable domain is DTGVSQNPRHKITKRGQNVTFRCDPISEHNRLYWYRQTLGQGPEFLTYFQNEAQLEKSRLLSDRFSAERPKGSFSTLEIQRTEQGDSAMYLCASSARASGQSYEQYFGPGTRLTVT.

The CDR3 DNA is TGTGCCAGCAGCTTAAGTGGACTAGCGGGTAGCGAGCAGTACTTC. It translates to CASSLSGLAGSEQYF. The chain employs TRBV7-9 and TRBJ2-7; 11 bases line up with TRBD2. The ends lost 2 bases at V and 6 bases at J; junction bases unmatched: 6. The germline V gene has CDR1 SEHNR and CDR2 FQNEAQ (reference sequence). The CDR3 is 15 residues long.

This clonotype showed up just a few times. The J gene is TRBJ2-6, the V gene TRBV29-1; D is possibly TRBD1 (7 bases). CDR1 is SQVTM and CDR2 is ANQGSEA in the germline V gene. The CDR3 has 17 residues. V lost 0 bases and J 6 bases, leaving 18 bases between the germline ends. The CDR3 DNA is TGCAGCGTTGAAGATCCGGGGGACAGTCGAGTGGCCAACGTCCTGACTTTC. This gives the protein CSVEDPGDSRVANVLTF. Full variable domain (remainder filled in from reference TRBV29-1 and TRBJ2-6): SAVISQKPSRDICQRGTSLTIQCQVDSQVTMMFWYRQQPGQSLTLIATANQGSEATYESGFVIDKFPISRPNLTFSTLTVSNMSPEDSSIYLCSVEDPGDSRVANVLTFGAGSRLTVL.

The chain links TRBV6-1 to TRBJ1-1; 7 bases agree with TRBD1. The CDR3 spans 12 residues. Germline V gives CDR1 MNHNS, CDR2 SASEGT. J was trimmed by 7 bases and V by 8 bases; bases with no gene match: 7. The CDR3 reads CASLAGGVEAFF. DNA of the CDR3: TGTGCCAGCCTAGCAGGGGGTGTTGAAGCTTTCTTT.

This chain connects TRBV9 to TRBJ2-4, with a weak D call TRBD1 (6 bases). The J call could be wrong; TRBJ2-7 is a better fit for the DNA end. This CDR3 is built from 19 residues. CDR1 is SGDLS and CDR2 is YYNGEE in the germline V gene. This CDR3 is CASSGLTGGEGESSYEQYF. CDR3 nucleotides: TGTGCCAGCAGCGGGCTGACAGGAGGAGAAGGGGAGTCCTCCTACGAGCAGTACTTC.

In this sample, this clonotype turned up a few times. V and J are TRBV2 and TRBJ2-5, with 12 bases aligning to TRBD2. Trimming took 6 bases from V and 2 from J; bases not matched to a gene: 7. The CDR3 sequence is 16 residues long. Germline V gene lookup returns CDR1 SNHLY and CDR2 FYNNEI. The CDR3 DNA sequence: TGTGCCAGCAGAGCCACTAGCGGGGGGCGTCAAGAGACCCAGTACTTC. Protein: CASRATSGGRQETQYF.

The chain combines TRBV10-3 with TRBJ2-3, with D possibly matching TRBD2 (5 bases). V was trimmed by 5 bases and J by 2 bases, leaving 14 bases between them. Germline V lookup: CDR1 ENHRY, CDR2 SYGVKD. This CDR3 has 15 amino acids. This chain's CDR3 is CAISTNPGNTDTQYF. CDR3 coding DNA: TGTGCCATCAGTACTAACCCCGGGAACACAGATACGCAGTATTTT.

The chain carries TRBV10-3 and TRBJ2-5, with TRBD2 matching 11 bases. V dropped 7 bases and J dropped 5; count of bases not matched to a gene: 6. Germline V lookup: CDR1 ENHRY, CDR2 SYGVKD. The CDR3 loop spans 14 amino acids. CDR3 in DNA: TGTGCCATCACCTCCGGGACTAGCGGCGAGACCCAGTACTTC. It specifies CAITSGTSGETQYF.

This sequence joins TRBV6-1 and TRBJ2-1; D not certain. V shed 2 bases and J shed 4 bases, with 9 bases lying between them. This CDR3 comprises 14 residues. Germline CDR1 and CDR2: MNHNS and SASEGT. The CDR3: CASSEQNTYNEQFF. CDR3 in DNA: TGTGCCAGCAGTGAACAGAATACATACAATGAGCAGTTCTTC.

The V gene is TRBV6-5, the J gene TRBJ2-7, with D possibly TRBD1 on 6 matching bases. The CDR3 length is 13 residues. Germline V gene sequence: CDR1 MNHEY, CDR2 SVGAGI. Trimming cost V 6 bases and J 3 bases, with 12 bases left between them. The CDR3 DNA sequence: TGTGCCAGCAGCCGGGGACACCTCTACGAGCAGTACTTC. Amino acids: CASSRGHLYEQYF.

The chain uses TRBV7-2 and TRBJ2-7; tentative D call: TRBD1 (6 bases). Germline-derived CDR1 and CDR2 are SGHTA and FQGNSA. V lost 5 bases and J 2 bases, leaving 10 bases between the germline ends. The CDR3 loop spans 13 amino acids. CDR3 in DNA: TGTGCCAGCAGCATAGGACAGACCTACGAGCAGTACTTC. Its translation is CASSIGQTYEQYF.

This clonotype was found once. V and J are TRBV29-1 and TRBJ2-1; TRBD2 agrees at 8 bases. The trim removed 7 bases at V and 2 bases at J, leaving 7 bases unmatched. The CDR3 length is 14 residues. The germline V gene encodes CDR1 SQVTM and CDR2 ANQGSEA. CDR3 sequence reads: CSAPGGAAYNEQFF. CDR3 nucleotides: TGCAGCGCCCCCGGGGGGGCGGCCTACAATGAGCAGTTCTTC.

The rearrangement uses TRBV9 and TRBJ2-1; TRBD2 matches 7 bases. There are 13 residues in the CDR3. The V gene end was trimmed by 3 bases and the J gene end by 6 bases; junction bases not matched to a gene: 3. CDR1 and CDR2 from the germline V gene are SGDLS and YYNGEE. The CDR3 reads CASSAGLPNEQFF. The CDR3 DNA follows: TGTGCCAGCAGCGCGGGACTACCCAATGAGCAGTTCTTC.

CDR3 nucleotide sequence: TGTGCCAGCAGTAGAATCCAGGGGGAGTTTACCTACGAGCAGTACTTC. It codes for CASSRIQGEFTYEQYF. The chain couples TRBV11-1 to TRBJ2-7; 7 bases line up with TRBD1. Germline CDR1 reads SGHAT; CDR2 reads FQDESV (reference sequence). This CDR3 spans 16 amino acids. V shed 6 bases and J 2 bases; nucleotides not matched to a gene: 13.

Remarks on this clonotype: The conserved closing phenylalanine or tryptophan is absent in this CDR3, likely reflecting a read error. The CDR3 reads CASGKGSGGSSYEQYS. The CDR3 nucleotides read TGTGCTAGTGGGAAGGGGTCAGGGGGCTCCTCCTACGAGCAGTACTCC. V and J are TRBV12-5 and TRBJ2-7; 8 nucleotides align to TRBD1. V dropped 6 bases and J dropped 0; count of bases not matched to a gene: 10. This CDR3 has 16 residues. Germline-derived CDR1 and CDR2 are LGHNT and FRNRAP.

This clonotype was picked up a small number of times. CDR3 in amino acids: CASSLAKWGAASYEQYF. CDR3 DNA: TGCGCCAGCAGCTTGGCCAAATGGGGGGCCGCCTCCTACGAGCAGTACTTC. V gene TRBV5-1 combines with J gene TRBJ2-7, with D possibly being TRBD1 or TRBD2 (6 bases each). Germline lookup yields CDR1 SGHRS and CDR2 YFSETQ. V lost 0 bases to trimming and J lost 0 bases, with 16 bases between them. This CDR3 region has 17 residues.

The chain has TRBV25-1 and TRBJ1-5; unclear D gene. With 6 bases removed from V and 0 bases from J, the gap between germline ends came to 12 bases. This CDR3 has 15 residues. Germline CDR1 is MGHDK and CDR2 is SYGVNS. CDR3 sequence: CASSNGQYSNQPQHF. The CDR3 DNA reads TGTGCCAGCAGCAATGGGCAGTATAGCAATCAGCCCCAGCATTTT.

The chain is built from TRBV18 and TRBJ1-1, with D perhaps matching TRBD1 (6 bases). The V end lost 1 base, the J end lost 0 bases, and 12 bases lay between the germline ends. This CDR3 has 16 residues. Germline CDR1 and CDR2: KGHSH and LQKENI. The CDR3 nucleotides are TGTGCCAGCTCACCACTACAGGGCTTACTGAACACTGAAGCTTTCTTT. It is translated as CASSPLQGLLNTEAFF.

The chain has TRBV29-1 and TRBJ2-6; D unclear. Germline V gene data show CDR1 as SQVTM and CDR2 as ANQGSEA. This CDR3 is built from 13 residues. V lost 3 bases to trimming and J lost 4 bases, with 7 bases between them. For the CDR3, the DNA is TGCAGCGTTGAGGTTGGAGGGGCCAACGTCCTGACTTTC. Amino acids: CSVEVGGANVLTF. Combining the CDR3 with reference TRBV29-1 and TRBJ2-6 gives the whole variable domain SAVISQKPSRDICQRGTSLTIQCQVDSQVTMMFWYRQQPGQSLTLIATANQGSEATYESGFVIDKFPISRPNLTFSTLTVSNMSPEDSSIYLCSVEVGGANVLTFGAGSRLTVL.

This clonotype was counted once. The rearrangement uses TRBV12-5 and TRBJ2-1; the match to TRBD2 covers 8 bases. Looked up from germline, CDR1 is LGHNT and CDR2 is FRNRAP. Trimming took 9 bases from V and 2 from J; bases not matched to a gene: 6. CDR3 size: 14 residues. The DNA of the CDR3 is TGTGCTAGCGGAGCGGGAGTCCCCTACAATGAGCAGTTCTTC. Protein product: CASGAGVPYNEQFF. Using reference TRBV12-5 and TRBJ2-1 for the parts outside the CDR3, the full variable domain is DARVTQTPRHKVTEMGQEVTMRCQPILGHNTVFWYRQTMMQGLELLAYFRNRAPLDDSGMPKDRFSAEMPDATLATLKIQPSEPRDSAVYFCASGAGVPYNEQFFGPGTRLTVL.

The rearrangement uses TRBV29-1 and TRBJ2-1; no reliable D call. There are 14 residues in the CDR3. The V gene's germline CDR1 is SQVTM and CDR2 ANQGSEA. The V end lost 3 bases, the J end lost 6 bases, and 15 bases lay between the germline ends. This chain's CDR3 is CSVEGRTPTNEQFF. CDR3 in DNA: TGCAGCGTTGAGGGCAGGACCCCCACCAATGAGCAGTTCTTC.

The chain couples TRBV3-1 to TRBJ2-1, with 14 positions matching TRBD2. The CDR3 is 17 residues long. V shed 4 bases, J shed 10 bases, and the junction held 12 bases outside the gene matches. Germline CDR1 and CDR2: LGHDT and YNNKEL (reference sequence). The CDR3 DNA reads TGTGCCAGCAGCCGTAGAACCGGGACTAGCGGGAGCGGGGAGCAGTTCTTC. Protein product: CASSRRTGTSGSGEQFF.

The V gene is TRBV20-1, the J gene TRBJ2-5; 11 bases are a match to TRBD2. After removal of 4 bases from V and 5 bases from J, the junction contained 6 bases not matched to a gene. The CDR3 is made up of 14 amino acids. Germline assignment: CDR1 DFQATT and CDR2 SNEGSKA (reference sequence). In DNA form, the CDR3 reads TGCAGTGCTAAAGATAGCGGGAGGGGGGAGACCCAGTACTTC. This encodes CSAKDSGRGETQYF.

The count of this clonotype is one. This chain joins TRBV29-1 and TRBJ2-7; D unclear. The J call may be faulty, since TRBJ2-5 better matches the DNA end. Per germline, CDR1 SQVTM and CDR2 ANQGSEA. CDR3 length equals 11 residues. The CDR3 nucleotides read TGCAGCGTTTGGGGTGTAGAGACCCAGTACTTC. Encoded protein: CSVWGVETQYF.

V is TRBV20-1 and J is TRBJ2-5; D is possibly TRBD2 (5 bases). The J call is uncertain, as TRBJ2-7 better fits the DNA end. Germline V gene data show CDR1 as DFQATT and CDR2 as SNEGSKA (reference sequence). The CDR3 extends over 13 amino acids. In nucleotides, the CDR3 is TGCAGTGCTACTGACTACAATCTTTACGAGCAGTACTTC. It codes for CSATDYNLYEQYF.